This T cell receptor beta chain originates from a study of CD8+ T cells in alopecia areata (dated by TCRdb to 2016 to 2019). With respect to the entire study: Treated patients were enrolled in an open-label pilot trial of oral tofacitinib at 5 to 10 mg twice daily for moderate-to-severe alopecia areata. Disease severity in treated patients was measured with the SALT score, which quantifies the percentage of affected scalp surface area. Scalp clonality was compared among normal scalp (n=4), patchy alopecia areata scalp (n=8), and alopecia totalis/universalis scalp (n=8). Scalp tissue and sorted CD4+ and CD8+ peripheral blood T cells from patchy and totalis/universalis alopecia areata patients and from healthy controls were covered by human TCRbeta sequencing. immunoSEQ multiplex PCR using 35 Vbeta forward primers and 13 Jbeta reverse primers was used to amplify TCRbeta CDR3 regions. The RNA source kit depended on sample type: the PAXgene miRNA kit for fixed scalp, the miRNeasy kit for PBMCs, and the RNeasy kit for mouse skin. Tofacitinib was administered for 6 to 18 months, and 6 months of follow-up off drug were then conducted to assess delayed response and recurrence. The study used high-throughput TCRbeta sequencing to examine T cell clonal expansion in alopecia areata, in both the C3H/HeJ mouse model and human patients. Patients on tofacitinib were biopsied at baseline and after 4 and 24 weeks of treatment, and several of the patients also had a later scalp biopsy. General findings and caveats noted by the study authors: Because the treated cohort was small and had just a single nonresponder, larger studies are needed to establish links between baseline CD8+ expansion and response. Shared TCR sequences between patients were less evident than in mice, which may be partly attributable to HLA diversity in the patient population. Resident alphabeta T cells in normal human skin are also sequenced, complicating scalp TCR repertoire analysis, unlike mouse skin dominated by gammadelta T cells. Lesional scalp, especially in alopecia totalis/universalis, showed higher clonality and more expanded CD8+ clones than normal scalp, suggesting antigenic drive. Many expanded lesional clones persisted in scalp and blood during tofacitinib treatment, which may partly explain relapse after stopping treatment. Tofacitinib significantly lowered scalp clonality and the number of expanded CD8+ clones among the top 100 scalp clones.

The library was obtained by the immunoSEQ multiplex PCR assay. RNA was extracted from all samples and reverse transcribed into cDNA, which served as template for TCR sequencing. SuperScript III was used to make first-strand cDNA, primed with a 2:1 mix of oligo-dT and random hexamers. Amplification bias was assessed with a synthetic immune receptor repertoire, and residual bias was removed computationally. In the original analysis: Raw reads were preprocessed to remove errors, and CDR3 was defined by IMGT conventions from the conserved cysteine to phenylalanine. Clonality was computed as 1 minus the Shannon entropy, with the entropy normalized by log2 of the number of productive unique TCRs. Scalp TCRbeta sequences were cross-referenced with sorted blood CD4 and CD8 repertoires so that the CD4 or CD8 identity of scalp clones could be inferred. The immuneACCESS repertoire file appears here via TCRdb, limited to in-frame rearrangements. These files lack a portion of the clones; in checked studies, under half of the deficit traces to unresolved V genes, and the cause of the others is not known. The D gene and trimming were derived from the DNA, and the V and J assignments and clone size from that table. This sample holds 150,000 to 200,000 clones; about 48% were observed only once. The ten biggest clones cover more than 10% of the sample.

A remark on this clone: There is no known antigen for this receptor. No base quality information exists; no much larger clone differs at one position.

V lost 8 bases and J lost 7 bases, and the count of bases not matched to a germline gene is 14. From cysteine to phenylalanine, the CDR3 is 15 amino acids long. Only CDR3 DNA remains: 45 bases, in frame from the first base. The germline V gene (reference sequence) yields LNHNV for CDR1 and YYDKDF for CDR2. This specimen's time point label, interpreted: 24 weeks on oral tofacitinib. According to the study, the label for this sample's treatment or condition signals: oral pan-JAK inhibitor, 5-10 mg twice daily. From alopecia areata patients, peripheral blood was collected along with lesional scalp punch biopsies. PBMCs were isolated by density centrifugation and stained for CD3, CD4 and CD8, after which CD4+ and CD8+ T cells were sorted on a FACSAria.

The sample here was CD8+ T cells sorted from blood, taken at week 24, from a patient treated with tofacitinib. The chain was built from TRBV15 and TRBJ1-2; 9 of the junction bases match TRBD1. This clonotype originated in a human donor with alopecia areata. The CDR3: CATVDSGTGYAGYTF. The nucleotide sequence is TGTGCCACCGTAGATTCCGGGACAGGGTACGCTGGCTACACCTTC.